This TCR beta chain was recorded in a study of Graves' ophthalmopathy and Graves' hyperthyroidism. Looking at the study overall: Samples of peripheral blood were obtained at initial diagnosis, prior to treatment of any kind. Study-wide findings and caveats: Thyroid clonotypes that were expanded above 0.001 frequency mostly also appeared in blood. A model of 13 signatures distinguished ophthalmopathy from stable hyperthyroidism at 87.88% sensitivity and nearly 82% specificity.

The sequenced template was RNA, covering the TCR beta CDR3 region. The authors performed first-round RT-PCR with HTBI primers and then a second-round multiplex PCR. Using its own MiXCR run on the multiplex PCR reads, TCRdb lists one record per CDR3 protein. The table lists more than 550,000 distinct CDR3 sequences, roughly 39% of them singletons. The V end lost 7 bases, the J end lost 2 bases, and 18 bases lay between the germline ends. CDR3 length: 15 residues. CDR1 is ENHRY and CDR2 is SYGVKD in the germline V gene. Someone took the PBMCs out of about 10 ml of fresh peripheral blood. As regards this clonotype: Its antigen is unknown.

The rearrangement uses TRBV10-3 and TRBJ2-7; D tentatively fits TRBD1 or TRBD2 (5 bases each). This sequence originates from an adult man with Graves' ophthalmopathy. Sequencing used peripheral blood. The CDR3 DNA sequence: TGTGCCATCATTGGTTGGTCAGGGAGCCCCTACGAGCAGTACTTC. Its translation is CAIIGWSGSPYEQYF.